One sample yielded the 21 T cell receptor beta chains listed below, sequenced in a study of blood T cell repertoires in COVID-19. Clones were sequenced by immunoSEQ multiplex PCR, and TCRdb holds only the in-frame ones, with some missing. The sample holds 85,000 to 120,000 clones; about three quarters are singletons and the top ten take more than 5%. The sequencing sample was made of peripheral blood. These receptors were taken from an older man with COVID-19, enrolled during active disease.

This clone was counted only a few times. The V and J genes are TRBV30 and TRBJ1-6; D uncertain. The V and J ends lost 2 bases and 8 bases respectively, with 10 bases between them. Germline loops: CDR1 GTSNPN, CDR2 SVGIG (reference sequence). This CDR3 comprises 13 residues. The CDR3 spells CAWSLHQDSPLHF. The DNA of the CDR3 is TGTGCCTGGAGTCTTCACCAGGATTCACCCCTCCACTTT.

This clone has just a few counts. The chain joins TRBV3-1 (or the pseudogene TRBV3-2) to TRBJ1-1; 7 nucleotides match TRBD1. CDR3 size: 14 residues. J gave up 4 bases and V 4 bases, and 6 bases lay outside the gene matches. Per germline, CDR1 LGHDT and CDR2 YNNKEL (reference sequence). This CDR3 reads CASSLSQGFTEAFF. The CDR3 nucleotides read TGTGCCAGCAGCCTCTCACAGGGGTTCACTGAAGCTTTCTTT.

This clone was recorded only once. V usage is TRBV24-1 and J usage is TRBJ2-5, with 8 bases that match TRBD1. Per germline, CDR1 KGHDR and CDR2 SFDVKD. This CDR3 is 16 amino acids long. V trimming: 4 bases; J trimming: 3 bases; junction bases outside the gene matches: 9. The DNA of the CDR3 is TGTGCCACCAGTGAACCTACCGGGACAGGAGAAGAGACCCAGTACTTC. Protein: CATSEPTGTGEETQYF.

The chain carries TRBV10-3 and TRBJ1-5; D gene ambiguous. The length of the CDR3 is 15 residues. Germline values: CDR1 ENHRY, CDR2 SYGVKD. V lost 4 bases, J lost 4 bases, and 14 bases lay in between. In DNA form, the CDR3 reads TGTGCCATCAGTGGGGATGACGGCGGGAATCAGCCCCAGCATTTT. As protein: CAISGDDGGNQPQHF.

The CDR3 region has the DNA TGTGCCAGCAGCCTACAGGGCGGGAACACTGAAGCTTTCTTT. It codes for CASSLQGGNTEAFF. V and J are TRBV7-8 and TRBJ1-1; a possible D gene is TRBD1 (6 bases). The CDR3 contains 14 residues. In germline, CDR1 is SGHVS, CDR2 FQNEAQ. Between the trimmed V and J ends, which lost 5 bases and 1 base, there was a span of 11 bases.

V usage is TRBV4-3 and J usage is TRBJ1-6, with 7 positions matching TRBD1. The V gene's germline CDR1 is LGHNA and CDR2 YSLEER. CDR3 size: 15 residues. The junction had 2 bases not matched to a gene; V was cut back by 0 bases and J by 6 bases. This CDR3 reads CASSQEQGGNSPLHF. CDR3 in DNA: TGCGCCAGCAGCCAAGAGCAGGGGGGTAATTCACCCCTCCACTTT.

This clone was observed a few times. V usage is TRBV19 and J usage is TRBJ1-5, with D maybe TRBD1 (6 bases). V dropped 1 base and J dropped 6 bases, with 13 bases sitting between them. Germline V gene lookup returns CDR1 LNHDA and CDR2 SQIVND (reference sequence). The CDR3 spans 15 residues. The CDR3 DNA sequence: TGTGCCAGTAGTATAGGCAGGGGTCTGGGTCAGCCCCAGCATTTT. This codes for CASSIGRGLGQPQHF.

V and J are TRBV14 and TRBJ2-5; 11 nucleotides match TRBD2. The CDR3 loop spans 16 amino acids. Germline CDR1 is SGHDN and CDR2 is FVKESK. V lost 0 bases, J lost 4 bases, and 4 bases stayed unmatched. For the CDR3, the DNA is TGTGCCAGCAGCCAAGATGTGGGACTAGCGGTAGAGACCCAGTACTTC. It translates to CASSQDVGLAVETQYF.

In this sample, this clone turned up once. V and J are TRBV27 and TRBJ1-3; D is ambiguous. The CDR3 is 16 residues long. CDR1 is MNHEY, CDR2 SMNVEV, per germline (reference sequence). V lost 2 bases to trimming and J lost 0 bases, with 11 bases between them. The CDR3 coding sequence is TGTGCCAGCAGTTTAACCCCGCCGAGCTCTGGAAACACCATATATTTT. It yields the protein CASSLTPPSSGNTIYF.

The chain has TRBV7-6 and TRBJ2-2, with 8 nucleotides matching TRBD2. Germline values: CDR1 SGHVS, CDR2 FNYEAQ. CDR3 length: 16 residues. With V trimmed by 1 base and J by 0 bases, 1 base remained unmatched. CDR3 loop: CASSLELAANTGELFF. The CDR3 DNA sequence: TGTGCCAGCAGCTTAGAACTAGCGGCGAACACCGGGGAGCTGTTTTTT.

This chain uses TRBV27 with TRBJ2-1; TRBD1 might be the D (7 bases). The CDR3 consists of 17 residues. The V gene's germline CDR1 is MNHEY and CDR2 SMNVEV (reference sequence). V lost 1 base, J lost 0 bases, and 13 bases lay in between. CDR3 in amino acids: CASSLFQGDFSYNEQFF. CDR3 nucleotides: TGTGCCAGCAGTTTATTTCAGGGGGACTTCTCCTACAATGAGCAGTTCTTC.

CDR3 in DNA: TGTGCCATATCTAACAGGGGCGAAGGCACTGAAGCTTTCTTT. Translated, it gives CAISNRGEGTEAFF. The chain combines TRBV10-3 with TRBJ1-1, with 7 positions matching TRBD1. The J segment lost 4 bases and the V segment lost 9 bases, leaving 11 bases of the junction unmatched. The V gene's germline CDR1 is ENHRY and CDR2 SYGVKD. CDR3 size: 14 residues.

The chain uses TRBV5-4 and TRBJ2-2; 10 nucleotides align to TRBD2. CDR1 SGHNT and CDR2 YYREEE come from the germline V gene (reference sequence). V dropped 4 bases and J dropped 5; count of bases not matched to a gene: 8. The CDR3 is made up of 16 amino acids. The CDR3 reads CASSQAGGGNTGELFF. The DNA of the CDR3 is TGTGCCAGCAGCCAAGCGGGAGGGGGAAATACCGGGGAGCTGTTTTTT.

V gene TRBV20-1 combines with J gene TRBJ2-7; possible D gene TRBD1, 5 bases. Trimming pared 3 bases from V and 4 bases from J, leaving 13 bases between. This CDR3 contains 13 residues. CDR1 and CDR2 from the germline V gene are DFQATT and SNEGSKA (reference sequence). The CDR3 sequence: CSASGRVMYEQYF. As DNA, the CDR3 is TGCAGTGCTAGTGGCAGGGTCATGTACGAGCAGTACTTC.

This clone was counted once. The J gene is TRBJ1-3, the V gene TRBV9; a weak D match, TRBD1 (5 bases). CDR3 size: 15 residues. The V end was cut by 4 bases, the J end by 0 bases, with 11 bases between. Germline V gene data show CDR1 as SGDLS and CDR2 as YYNGEE. CDR3 DNA sequence: TGTGCCAGCAGCCGTAGCCAGGGCTCTGGAAACACCATATATTTT. Its protein product is CASSRSQGSGNTIYF. Complete variable domain (other parts from reference TRBV9 and TRBJ1-3): DSGVTQTPKHLITATGQRVTLRCSPRSGDLSVYWYQQSLDQGLQFLIQYYNGEERAKGNILERFSAQQFPDLHSELNLSSLELGDSALYFCASSRSQGSGNTIYFGEGSWLTVV.

The rearrangement links TRBV27 to TRBJ1-2; D might be TRBD1 (5 bases). The germline V and J ends were trimmed by 3 bases and 8 bases, with 16 bases remaining between them. The CDR3 is 14 amino acids. The germline gives CDR1 MNHEY, CDR2 SMNVEV (reference sequence). The CDR3 loop reads CASSFIGGGGGYTF. The CDR3 DNA sequence: TGTGCCAGCAGTTTTATTGGGGGGGGTGGAGGCTACACCTTC.

This chain connects TRBV5-1 to TRBJ1-1, with D hard to call. There are 15 residues in the CDR3. Trimming shortened V by 3 bases and J by 5 bases, and 17 bases separated the two germline ends. Germline V lookup: CDR1 SGHRS, CDR2 YFSETQ. CDR3: CASSYSRAGRTEAFF. CDR3 bases: TGCGCCAGCAGCTACTCAAGGGCTGGGAGAACTGAAGCTTTCTTT.

In the case of this clone: The sample carries other DNA sequences with the same CDR3. The rearrangement links TRBV18 to TRBJ2-7; 7 nucleotides align to TRBD1. V lost 3 bases to trimming and J lost 2 bases; unmatched junction nucleotides: 4. The CDR3 is made up of 14 amino acids. Germline assignment: CDR1 KGHSH and CDR2 LQKENI. Here the CDR3 reads CASSPGDRAYEQYF. DNA of the CDR3: TGTGCCAGCTCACCCGGGGACAGAGCCTACGAGCAGTACTTC. The full variable domain, its missing parts supplied by reference TRBV18 and TRBJ2-7, is NAGVMQNPRHLVRRRGQEARLRCSPMKGHSHVYWYRQLPEEGLKFMVYLQKENIIDESGMPKERFSAEFPKEGPSILRIQQVVRGDSAAYFCASSPGDRAYEQYFGPGTRLTVT.

V usage is TRBV10-3 and J usage is TRBJ1-3; no clear D gene. V lost 2 bases, J lost 1 base, and 6 bases lay in between. CDR3 length: 14 residues. CDR1 and CDR2 (germline): ENHRY, SYGVKD. The CDR3 nucleotides are TGTGCCATCAGTGAGGGCAGGTCTGGAAACACCATATATTTT. Protein sequence: CAISEGRSGNTIYF.

The chain carries TRBV10-3 and TRBJ2-6; D is perhaps TRBD1 (6 bases). Germline lookup yields CDR1 ENHRY and CDR2 SYGVKD. The CDR3 has 16 residues. Trimming left V 6 bases short and J 0 bases short, with 12 bases between. For the CDR3, the DNA is TGTGCCATCAGCGTCTCAGGGGTCTCTGGGGCCAACGTCCTGACTTTC. Translated: CAISVSGVSGANVLTF.

This chain uses TRBV24-1 with TRBJ2-5, with 7 bases that match TRBD1. The CDR3 length is 16 residues. Germline V lookup: CDR1 KGHDR, CDR2 SFDVKD. With 4 bases clipped from V and 2 bases from J, the junction kept 9 bases outside the gene matches. CDR3 in DNA: TGTGCCACCAGTGACCCGGGGCAACAGGGGCAAGAGACCCAGTACTTC. It encodes CATSDPGQQGQETQYF.